The entry below describes one T cell receptor (beta chain). TCRdb called the reads again in MiXCR, with one record for every CDR3 protein. The table includes around 740,000 distinct CDR3 sequences, 35% to 45% detected once. The V gene end was trimmed by 5 bases and the J gene end by 3 bases; junction bases not matched to a gene: 12. Per the germline V gene, CDR1 is SGHVS and CDR2 is FQNEAQ. This CDR3 comprises 17 residues. The entry originates in a study of T cell repertoires in cytomegalovirus infection. This TCR was recovered from a human donor in good health (CMV status not recorded). Some clones in this sample may be carry-over from other donors' samples. The rearrangement joins TRBV7-8 to TRBJ1-4; 7 bases are shared with TRBD1. Sequenced material: PBMCs. CDR3 loop: CASSPVGTAMANEKLFF. In nucleotides, the CDR3 is TGTGCCAGCAGCCCCGTTGGGACAGCCATGGCTAATGAAAAACTGTTTTTT.